The clone carrying this TCR beta chain was recorded at least ten times. Antigen specificity is unknown. The source of the sample is a study of T cells in Graves' hyperthyroidism and ophthalmopathy. Overall study: Pretreatment peripheral blood was obtained at initial diagnosis.

From RNA transcripts, TCR beta CDR3 regions were amplified. Carried out on the TCR CDR3, a first-round RT-PCR used the HTBI primer set. MiXCR, run by TCRdb on the multiplex PCR reads, gives a single entry per CDR3 protein. The sample holds some 440,000 distinct CDR3 sequences, about a sixth seen once. Hyperthyroidism was newly diagnosed in patients aged 18 to 65 (duration under 2 months). Overall study findings and caveats: It was a median around 6 months before onset that the model predicted ophthalmopathy.

The junction had 10 bases not matched to a gene; V was cut back by 3 bases and J by 6 bases. Germline V gene data show CDR1 as KGHSH and CDR2 as LQKENI. The CDR3 is made up of 16 amino acids. The material sequenced was blood. The receptor comes from a woman aged 18 to 35 with Graves' hyperthyroidism. The rearrangement uses TRBV18 and TRBJ2-1, with 8 bases matching TRBD1. CDR3 DNA: TGTGCCAGCTCACCCCGGACAGGGCCAACCAGCAATGAGCAGTTCTTC. It specifies CASSPRTGPTSNEQFF.